A single sample is the source of the 7 T cell receptor beta chains below, sequenced in a study of CD8 T cells in ankylosing spondylitis. TCRdb re-analysed the 5' RACE reads in MiXCR, keeping a single row per CDR3 protein. The sample lists 200,000 or so distinct CDR3 sequences, approximately 12% occurring once. Source material: blood, either unsorted or a sorted T cell fraction (not recorded which). Source of these receptors: a female donor with ankylosing spondylitis or in good health (not recorded which).

The table lists this clonotype with many counts. The chain recombines TRBV4-3 with TRBJ2-2, with D uncertain. Germline values: CDR1 LGHNA, CDR2 YSLEER. CDR3 length equals 15 residues. Trimming pared 0 bases from V and 8 bases from J, leaving 13 bases between. CDR3 residues: CASSQDGFPEGELFF. CDR3 in DNA: TGCGCCAGCAGCCAAGATGGGTTCCCTGAAGGGGAGCTGTTTTTT.

This clonotype has a count of ten or more. V usage is TRBV30 and J usage is TRBJ1-2; D is uncertain. CDR1 and CDR2 from the germline V gene are GTSNPN and SVGIG (reference sequence). This CDR3 spans 13 amino acids. V dropped 2 bases and J dropped 4 bases, with 11 bases sitting between them. The CDR3 DNA reads as TGTGCCTGGAGTAAGGACCGTGGCTATGGCTACACCTTC. Its translation is CAWSKDRGYGYTF.

Note on this clonotype: A single base separates this from a much larger clone, so it may be a read error. The gene calls are TRBV13 and TRBJ2-3, with 7 bases that match TRBD1. Germline V gene lookup returns CDR1 PRHDT and CDR2 FYEKMQ (reference sequence). This CDR3 spans 15 amino acids. This CDR3 is CANSLYTGETDTQYF. CDR3 DNA sequence: TGTGCCAACAGCTTATATACAGGGGAGACAGATACGCAGTATTTT. Complete variable domain (other parts from reference TRBV13 and TRBJ2-3): AAGVIQSPRHLIKEKRETATLKCYPIPRHDTVYWYQQGPGQDPQFLISFYEKMQSDKGSIPDRFSAQQFSDYHSELNMSSLELGDSALYFCANSLYTGETDTQYFGPGTRLTVL.

This clonotype occurred many times. The chain employs TRBV20-1 and TRBJ2-1; unclear D gene. The CDR3 totals 13 residues. CDR1 is DFQATT and CDR2 is SNEGSKA in the germline V gene (reference sequence). The ends were cut back, 5 bases at V and 0 bases at J, with 8 bases in the middle. CDR3 bases: TGCAGTGCTTCAGGCCACTCCTACAATGAGCAGTTCTTC. Encoded protein: CSASGHSYNEQFF.

This clonotype appeared a few times. The chain couples TRBV7-2 to TRBJ1-5, with TRBD1 matching 8 bases. The CDR3 totals 17 residues. CDR1 SGHTA and CDR2 FQGNSA come from the germline V gene. V was clipped by 1 base and J by 1 base; unmatched bases: 6. CDR3 amino acids: CASSLGPRTGSNQPQHF. The CDR3, as DNA: TGTGCCAGCAGCTTAGGGCCCCGGACAGGGAGCAATCAGCCCCAGCATTTT.

The table lists this clonotype with many counts. This chain connects TRBV5-1 to TRBJ2-1; 8 bases align to TRBD1. This CDR3 contains 15 residues. CDR1 is SGHRS, CDR2 YFSETQ, per germline. The V segment lost 2 bases and the J segment 1 base; nucleotides outside the gene matches: 2. CDR3 sequence reads: CASSFNRGSYNEQFF. CDR3 sequence (DNA): TGCGCCAGCAGCTTTAACAGGGGGTCCTACAATGAGCAGTTCTTC.

Only a few counts were recorded for this clonotype. The V and J genes are TRBV7-2 and TRBJ2-2; the match to TRBD2 covers 7 bases. J was trimmed by 7 bases and V by 4 bases; bases with no gene match: 12. Germline V gene data show CDR1 as SGHTA and CDR2 as FQGNSA. This CDR3 spans 16 amino acids. The CDR3 loop is CASSSGGSTSLGELFF. The CDR3 coding sequence is TGTGCCAGCAGCTCGGGAGGTAGCACTAGTCTCGGGGAGCTGTTTTTT.